Below are 25 T cell receptor beta chains sequenced from a single sample in a study of graft-versus-host responses after intestinal transplantation (dated by TCRdb to the early 2020s). Library prep was done by the immunoSEQ multiplex PCR assay. Here the immuneACCESS table is served through TCRdb, limited to in-frame sequences with V and J called. Missing clones are a known gap in these copies; in checked studies unresolved V genes cover under half, and the rest lacks a known reason. Within this sample are under 100,000 clones, with about 95% of them counted one time only. The biggest ten clones account for over 0.15% of the sample. These TCRs' antigens remain unknown. The time point label on this specimen signifies: cells obtained before transplantation from donor or recipient. The sample here was unstimulated CD4+ T cells sorted from spleen or lymph node cells, taken before transplant. Receptor source: a human donor who was the organ donor for an intestinal transplant.

The chain has TRBV18 and TRBJ1-2, with D unresolved. Germline values: CDR1 KGHSH, CDR2 LQKENI. V was shortened by 2 bases and J by 2 bases, with 12 bases between the two germline ends. This CDR3 has 15 amino acids. The CDR3 reads CASSPISQANYGYTF. In DNA form, the CDR3 reads TGTGCCAGCTCACCAATATCTCAGGCGAACTATGGCTACACCTTC.

The rearrangement uses TRBV6-1 and TRBJ2-1; TRBD2 agrees at 9 bases. Per germline, CDR1 MNHNS and CDR2 SASEGT. The V gene end was trimmed by 6 bases and the J gene end by 9 bases; junction bases not matched to a gene: 6. The CDR3 totals 13 residues. The CDR3 reads CASRASGVPEQFF. CDR3 bases: TGTGCCAGCAGGGCTAGCGGGGTTCCTGAGCAGTTCTTC.

The rearrangement joins TRBV7-2 to TRBJ2-7, with 8 positions matching TRBD2. V lost 7 bases, J lost 2 bases, and 7 bases stayed unmatched. CDR1 and CDR2 (germline): SGHTA, FQGNSA. This CDR3 is built from 14 residues. Here the CDR3 reads CASTRTSPAYEQYF. CDR3 coding DNA: TGTGCCAGCACGCGGACTAGCCCAGCCTACGAGCAGTACTTC. Combining the CDR3 with reference TRBV7-2 and TRBJ2-7 gives the whole variable domain GAGVSQSPSNKVTEKGKDVELRCDPISGHTALYWYRQSLGQGLEFLIYFQGNSAPDKSGLPSDRFSAERTGGSVSTLTIQRTQQEDSAVYLCASTRTSPAYEQYFGPGTRLTVT.

The V gene is TRBV19, the J gene TRBJ1-5, with D possibly TRBD1 on 6 matching bases. The germline V gene encodes CDR1 LNHDA and CDR2 SQIVND (reference sequence). V lost 10 bases to trimming and J lost 0 bases, with 25 bases between them. This CDR3 contains 18 residues. The DNA of the CDR3 is TGTGCCACCCACCCGGGGGGGCAGGGGCGTCATAGCAATCAGCCCCAGCATTTT. Amino acids: CATHPGGQGRHSNQPQHF. The full variable domain, with the rest looked up from reference TRBV19 and TRBJ1-5, is DGGITQSPKYLFRKEGQNVTLSCEQNLNHDAMYWYRQDPGQGLRLIYYSQIVNDFQKGDIAEGYSVSREKKESFPLTVTSAQKNPTAFYLCATHPGGQGRHSNQPQHFGDGTRLSIL.

Turning to this clone: Lacking the conserved final phenylalanine or tryptophan, this CDR3 likely reflects a read error. The CDR3 DNA reads TGTGCCAGCACGTTCGGGTCAGGGGGGTCACCCCTCCACCTT. This translates into CASTFGSGGSPLHL. This chain connects TRBV2 to TRBJ1-6, with 7 bases matching TRBD1. Per the germline V gene, CDR1 is SNHLY and CDR2 is FYNNEI. V was clipped by 7 bases and J by 10 bases; unmatched bases: 10. The CDR3 contains 14 residues.

The V and J genes are TRBV19 and TRBJ1-1; 7 positions match TRBD1. Germline V gene lookup returns CDR1 LNHDA and CDR2 SQIVND (reference sequence). V lost 6 bases and J lost 3; bases outside the gene matches: 10. This CDR3 has 15 residues. CDR3 loop: CASRAQRQGYTEAFF. The CDR3 nucleotides read TGTGCCAGTAGAGCGCAGAGACAGGGATACACTGAAGCTTTCTTT.

The rearrangement uses TRBV5-1 and TRBJ2-3; TRBD2 matches at 10 bases. Unmatched junction bases numbered 1, after V lost 2 bases and J lost 4 bases. Germline loops: CDR1 SGHRS, CDR2 YFSETQ. There are 14 residues in the CDR3. This CDR3 is CASSFLAGADTQYF. DNA for the CDR3: TGCGCCAGCAGCTTCCTAGCGGGGGCAGATACGCAGTATTTT.

V gene TRBV7-3 combines with J gene TRBJ1-6; a possible D gene is TRBD1 (5 bases). This CDR3 is built from 18 residues. V was shortened by 2 bases and J by 1 base, with 15 bases between the two germline ends. Germline V gives CDR1 SGHTA, CDR2 FQGTGA. This CDR3 reads CASSLGSQGGSYNSPLHF. In DNA, the CDR3 is TGTGCCAGCAGCTTAGGATCCCAGGGAGGGTCCTATAATTCACCCCTCCACTTT. Using reference TRBV7-3 and TRBJ1-6 for the parts outside the CDR3, the full variable domain is GAGVSQTPSNKVTEKGKYVELRCDPISGHTALYWYRQSLGQGPEFLIYFQGTGAADDSGLPNDRFFAVRPEGSVSTLKIQRTERGDSAVYLCASSLGSQGGSYNSPLHFGNGTRLTVT.

The V and J genes are TRBV7-9 and TRBJ1-5; 7 positions match TRBD1. Per the germline V gene, CDR1 is SEHNR and CDR2 is FQNEAQ (reference sequence). The CDR3 extends over 15 amino acids. Trimming cost V 5 bases and J 0 bases; bases outside gene matches: 4. The chain's CDR3 is CASSLTGISNQPQHF. The CDR3, as DNA: TGTGCCAGCAGCCTGACAGGGATTAGCAATCAGCCCCAGCATTTT. Filled out from reference TRBV7-9 and TRBJ1-5, the complete variable domain reads DTGVSQNPRHKITKRGQNVTFRCDPISEHNRLYWYRQTLGQGPEFLTYFQNEAQLEKSRLLSDRFSAERPKGSFSTLEIQRTEQGDSAMYLCASSLTGISNQPQHFGDGTRLSIL.

V is TRBV27 and J is TRBJ1-6; D is perhaps TRBD1 (5 bases). Germline values: CDR1 MNHEY, CDR2 SMNVEV (reference sequence). This CDR3 has 14 amino acids. V lost 8 bases and J lost 11, with 19 bases in between. The CDR3 nucleotides read TGTGCCAGCTCTTGGCTCTCGGGGGGAACACCCCTCCACTTT. The encoded protein is CASSWLSGGTPLHF.

V is TRBV5-1 and J is TRBJ2-2; 10 nucleotides align to TRBD1. There are 18 residues in the CDR3. CDR1 is SGHRS, CDR2 YFSETQ, per germline. With 5 bases clipped from V and 7 bases from J, the junction kept 17 bases outside the gene matches. The CDR3 nucleotides are TGCGCCAGCAGACCCAACCCCGGGACAGGGGTAGAAGGCGGGGAGCTGTTTTTT. Residues: CASRPNPGTGVEGGELFF.

This clone was seen only a few times. J is TRBJ2-3 and V is TRBV5-1; 7 bases are a match to TRBD2. CDR1 and CDR2 (germline): SGHRS, YFSETQ. The trim removed 1 base at V and 2 bases at J, leaving 7 bases unmatched. CDR3 length: 16 residues. Here the CDR3 reads CASSLRLADLTDTQYF. CDR3 bases: TGCGCCAGCAGCTTGAGGCTAGCGGACCTCACAGATACGCAGTATTTT.

The chain joins TRBV9 to TRBJ1-2; TRBD1 agrees at 7 bases. J was trimmed by 4 bases and V by 4 bases; bases with no gene match: 10. This CDR3 comprises 15 residues. From germline, CDR1 is SGDLS and CDR2 YYNGEE. The CDR3 reads CASSLSGTDFYGYTF. CDR3 DNA sequence: TGTGCCAGCAGCTTATCCGGGACAGATTTCTATGGCTACACCTTC.

This chain connects TRBV5-1 to TRBJ1-4; D possibly corresponds to TRBD1 (5 bases). CDR1 is SGHRS, CDR2 YFSETQ, per germline. The CDR3 sequence is 13 residues long. The V gene lost 6 bases and the J gene lost 5 bases, with 11 bases spanning the gap. In nucleotides, the CDR3 is TGCGCCAGCAACACAGGTCTCAATGAAAAACTGTTTTTT. Translating gives CASNTGLNEKLFF.

V gene TRBV25-1 combines with J gene TRBJ1-4; no definite D call. This CDR3 is 9 amino acids long. Germline CDR1 and CDR2: MGHDK and SYGVNS. V was pared by 3 bases and J by 11 bases, with 1 base between. DNA of the CDR3: TGTGCCAGCAGTGAGAAACTGTTTTTT. Translated: CASSEKLFF.

The chain links TRBV9 to TRBJ2-3, with 8 bases fitting TRBD2. V trimming: 0 bases; J trimming: 2 bases; junction bases outside the gene matches: 5. Germline V gives CDR1 SGDLS, CDR2 YYNGEE. The CDR3 length is 16 residues. The CDR3 spells CASSVGTSGYTDTQYF. CDR3 coding DNA: TGTGCCAGCAGCGTAGGTACTAGCGGATACACAGATACGCAGTATTTT.

The chain has TRBV25-1 and TRBJ1-1, with D maybe TRBD1 (5 bases). Germline V lookup: CDR1 MGHDK, CDR2 SYGVNS. The CDR3 is made up of 14 amino acids. The germline V and J ends were trimmed by 8 bases and 1 base, with 14 bases remaining between them. The CDR3 here is CASSRMGGNTEAFF. The CDR3 coding sequence is TGTGCCAGCTCGAGGATGGGGGGGAACACTGAAGCTTTCTTT.

The chain has TRBV19 and TRBJ2-7; 9 bases agree with TRBD1. Germline loops: CDR1 LNHDA, CDR2 SQIVND (reference sequence). The CDR3 contains 15 residues. After removal of 5 bases from V and 4 bases from J, the junction contained 9 bases not matched to a gene. The CDR3 coding sequence is TGTGCCAGTAGTGTAACAGGGGGCGCGGGATACGAGCAGTACTTC. Protein sequence: CASSVTGGAGYEQYF.

J is TRBJ1-4 and V is TRBV28; TRBD1 matches at 9 bases. Germline V gene data show CDR1 as MDHEN and CDR2 as SYDVKM. The CDR3 is 17 residues long. V lost 3 bases to trimming and J lost 5 bases; unmatched junction nucleotides: 10. The CDR3 DNA reads as TGTGCCAGCAGTTTTTTTGAATCGGGACAGGGAAATGAAAAACTGTTTTTT. Protein sequence: CASSFFESGQGNEKLFF. Full variable domain (rest looked up from reference TRBV28 and TRBJ1-4): DVKVTQSSRYLVKRTGEKVFLECVQDMDHENMFWYRQDPGLGLRLIYFSYDVKMKEKGDIPEGYSVSREKKERFSLILESASTNQTSMYLCASSFFESGQGNEKLFFGSGTQLSVL.

This rearrangement joins TRBV25-1 to TRBJ2-1; no firm D call. Trimming shortened V by 6 bases and J by 7 bases, and 10 bases separated the two germline ends. The CDR3 contains 12 residues. Germline CDR1 and CDR2: MGHDK and SYGVNS. The CDR3 reads CASREHWNEQFF. The CDR3 DNA reads as TGTGCCAGCAGGGAACACTGGAATGAGCAGTTCTTC.

Note on this clone: Distinct nucleotide sequences in the sample also encode this CDR3. The chain is built from TRBV5-1 and TRBJ2-5, with D maybe TRBD1 (6 bases). Trimming left V 4 bases short and J 4 bases short, with 14 bases between. Germline V gene lookup returns CDR1 SGHRS and CDR2 YFSETQ. This CDR3 is 14 amino acids long. The CDR3, as DNA: TGCGCCAGCAGCCAGGGACACCCCCCAGAGACCCAGTACTTC. Translation gives CASSQGHPPETQYF.

The chain combines TRBV2 with TRBJ1-3, with D possibly being TRBD1 (5 bases). Trimming removed 11 bases at V and 0 bases at J, with 17 bases between. CDR1 and CDR2 (germline): SNHLY, FYNNEI. CDR3 length: 15 residues. In DNA, the CDR3 is TGTGCCTCTCAGGCGGGACCTTACTCTGGAAACACCATATATTTT. It translates to CASQAGPYSGNTIYF.

V usage is TRBV28 and J usage is TRBJ2-7; no reliable D call. Germline V lookup: CDR1 MDHEN, CDR2 SYDVKM. This CDR3 spans 15 amino acids. Trimming pared 3 bases from V and 6 bases from J, leaving 18 bases between. The CDR3 nucleotides read TGTGCCAGCAGTTTGGGGTTTCCCACGTTATTCGAGCAGTACTTC. Encoded protein: CASSLGFPTLFEQYF.

V is TRBV4-3 and J is TRBJ1-4, with D possibly TRBD1 on 6 matching bases. The V gene's germline CDR1 is LGHNA and CDR2 YSLEER. There are 16 residues in the CDR3. V lost 4 bases and J lost 4, with 16 bases in between. CDR3 bases: TGCGCCAGCAGCCGGATGTGGGGAGGGGGTAATGAAAAACTGTTTTTT. Translating it yields CASSRMWGGGNEKLFF.

V usage is TRBV29-1 and J usage is TRBJ1-1; D not certain. This CDR3 comprises 14 residues. V was cut by 7 bases and J by 6 bases, with 21 bases left in between. Germline CDR1 and CDR2: SQVTM and ANQGSEA. Written as DNA, the CDR3 is TGCAGCGCCCGAACACTGGACGGAGGAGCTGAAGCTTTCTTT. As protein: CSARTLDGGAEAFF.